Listed below are T cell receptor beta chains from one sample, sequenced in a study of T-cell reconstitution after alpha-beta-depleted transplantation in children. TCRdb processed the PCR reads anew with MiXCR; each CDR3 protein has one entry. In the table there are about 360,000 distinct CDR3 sequences, 13% of which are singletons. This material consisted of PBMCs, taken from the stem cell graft. The source of these receptors is a human donor who donated a stem cell graft to a child with Fanconi anemia. Both conserved end residues are part of each CDR3. The D gene is left open where the match is weak. Size tells how often a clone was seen (once, few, many) or the class of an expanded clone, and some rows leave it out.

J gene: TRBJ2-5
clone size: many
D gene: -
V gene: TRBV5-1
CDR3 protein: CASSLGTVETQYF
CDR3 DNA: TGCGCCAGCAGCCTGGGGACGGTGGAGACCCAGTACTTC

J gene: TRBJ2-3
clone size: -
D gene: -
V gene: TRBV19
CDR3 protein: CASSILHTDTQYF
CDR3 DNA: TGTGCCAGTAGTATCCTCCACACAGATACGCAGTATTTT

J gene: TRBJ2-3
clone size: -
D gene: TRBD2
V gene: TRBV20-1
CDR3 protein: CSATALAGVGDTQYF
CDR3 DNA: TGCAGTGCGACCGCATTGGCGGGGGTTGGGGATACGCAGTATTTT

J gene: TRBJ1-1
clone size: few
D gene: -
V gene: TRBV3-1
CDR3 protein: CASSLGWGPENTEAFF
CDR3 DNA: TGTGCCAGCAGCCTGGGATGGGGACCGGAAAACACTGAAGCTTTCTTT

J gene: TRBJ2-1
clone size: few
D gene: TRBD2
V gene: TRBV20-1
CDR3 protein: CSVELAGGSSYNEQFF
CDR3 DNA: TGCAGTGTAGAACTAGCGGGGGGGAGCTCCTACAATGAGCAGTTCTTC

J gene: TRBJ2-1
clone size: many
D gene: -
V gene: TRBV10-3
CDR3 protein: CAISAEGAYYNEQFF
CDR3 DNA: TGTGCCATCAGTGCGGAGGGGGCCTATTACAATGAGCAGTTCTTC

J gene: TRBJ2-7
clone size: many
D gene: -
V gene: TRBV29-1
CDR3 protein: CSVGQEPSYEQYF
CDR3 DNA: TGCAGCGTTGGGCAGGAGCCCTCCTACGAGCAGTACTTC

J gene: TRBJ1-1
clone size: -
D gene: -
V gene: TRBV29-1
CDR3 protein: CSVEEGNTEAFF
CDR3 DNA: TGCAGCGTTGAAGAAGGAAACACTGAAGCTTTCTTT

J gene: TRBJ1-2
clone size: few
D gene: -
V gene: TRBV12-3/TRBV12-4
CDR3 protein: CASSPRTGNPNYGYTF
CDR3 DNA: TGTGCCAGCAGTCCGCGAACCGGCAATCCTAACTATGGCTACACCTTC

J gene: TRBJ2-7
clone size: -
D gene: -
V gene: TRBV19
CDR3 protein: CASSPHRDSSEQYF
CDR3 DNA: TGTGCCAGTAGTCCACACAGGGACTCTAGCGAGCAGTACTTC

J gene: TRBJ2-5
clone size: -
D gene: TRBD2
V gene: TRBV20-1
CDR3 protein: CSARDTGGGSGETQYF
CDR3 DNA: TGCAGTGCTAGAGATACGGGGGGAGGGTCTGGAGAGACCCAGTACTTC

J gene: TRBJ2-1
clone size: few
D gene: TRBD2
V gene: TRBV6-1
CDR3 protein: CASSDGAGAYNEQFF
CDR3 DNA: TGTGCCAGCAGTGACGGAGCGGGGGCCTACAATGAGCAGTTCTTC

J gene: TRBJ2-3
clone size: many
D gene: -
V gene: TRBV2
CDR3 protein: CASSQGLDTDTQYF
CDR3 DNA: TGTGCCAGCAGCCAGGGGTTAGACACAGATACGCAGTATTTT

J gene: TRBJ1-1
clone size: many
D gene: TRBD1
V gene: TRBV7-8
CDR3 protein: CASSPWDRDSARNTEAFF
CDR3 DNA: TGTGCCAGCAGCCCATGGGACAGGGATTCCGCGCGGAACACTGAAGCTTTCTTT

J gene: TRBJ1-1
clone size: many
D gene: -
V gene: TRBV7-2
CDR3 protein: CASSFSSNTEAFF
CDR3 DNA: TGTGCCAGCAGCTTTAGCTCGAACACTGAAGCTTTCTTT

J gene: TRBJ1-1
clone size: -
D gene: -
V gene: TRBV10-2
CDR3 protein: CASSDSGGVAFF
CDR3 DNA: TGCGCCAGCAGTGACTCGGGTGGCGTAGCTTTCTTT

J gene: TRBJ1-5
clone size: few
D gene: -
V gene: TRBV12-3/TRBV12-4
CDR3 protein: CASSFDRPSFQPQHF
CDR3 DNA: TGTGCCAGCAGTTTCGACAGGCCTTCGTTTCAGCCCCAGCATTTT

J gene: TRBJ1-1
clone size: few
D gene: -
V gene: TRBV20-1
CDR3 protein: CSARGAGHYTEAFF
CDR3 DNA: TGCAGTGCTAGAGGCGCTGGACACTACACTGAAGCTTTCTTT

J gene: TRBJ2-1
clone size: -
D gene: TRBD1
V gene: TRBV12-3/TRBV12-4
CDR3 protein: CASTGQGEENEQFF
CDR3 DNA: TGTGCCAGCACGGGACAGGGAGAGGAAAATGAGCAGTTCTTC

J gene: TRBJ2-1
clone size: few
D gene: -
V gene: TRBV6-1
CDR3 protein: CASSASLDNEQFF
CDR3 DNA: TGTGCCAGCAGTGCAAGTCTGGACAATGAGCAGTTCTTC

J gene: TRBJ1-3
clone size: -
D gene: TRBD1
V gene: TRBV7-2
CDR3 protein: CASSLIGGQGIGNTIYF
CDR3 DNA: TGTGCCAGCAGCTTAATTGGCGGACAGGGCATTGGAAACACCATATATTTT

J gene: TRBJ1-2
clone size: few
D gene: TRBD1
V gene: TRBV4-2
CDR3 protein: CASSQVSPGQGASYGYTF
CDR3 DNA: TGTGCCAGCAGCCAAGTGTCTCCGGGACAGGGGGCGAGCTATGGCTACACCTTC

J gene: TRBJ2-2
clone size: -
D gene: TRBD2
V gene: TRBV4-2
CDR3 protein: CASSQSGLSVGELFF
CDR3 DNA: TGTGCCAGCAGCCAATCGGGACTATCTGTCGGGGAGCTGTTTTTT

J gene: TRBJ1-1
clone size: few
D gene: -
V gene: TRBV5-4
CDR3 protein: CASSLGERAFF
CDR3 DNA: TGTGCCAGCAGCTTGGGGGAAAGAGCTTTCTTT

J gene: TRBJ2-5
clone size: few
D gene: -
V gene: TRBV9
CDR3 protein: CASSVGGGRETQYF
CDR3 DNA: TGTGCCAGCAGCGTAGGCGGGGGCCGGGAGACCCAGTACTTC

J gene: TRBJ2-3
clone size: few
D gene: TRBD1
V gene: TRBV10-3
CDR3 protein: CAISAGQGRSDTQYF
CDR3 DNA: TGTGCCATCAGCGCGGGACAGGGGAGGTCAGATACGCAGTATTTT

J gene: TRBJ2-1
clone size: -
D gene: -
V gene: TRBV24-1
CDR3 protein: CATSERDASSYNEQFF
CDR3 DNA: TGTGCCACCAGTGAGAGGGACGCGAGCTCCTACAATGAGCAGTTCTTC

J gene: TRBJ2-3
clone size: -
D gene: TRBD1
V gene: TRBV10-3
CDR3 protein: CAIGTGTDTQYF
CDR3 DNA: TGTGCCATAGGGACAGGCACAGATACGCAGTATTTT

J gene: TRBJ2-5
clone size: few
D gene: TRBD2
V gene: TRBV5-1
CDR3 protein: CASSLTSGRATQYF
CDR3 DNA: TGCGCCAGCAGCTTGACTAGCGGTAGGGCTACCCAGTACTTC

J gene: TRBJ2-3
clone size: -
D gene: TRBD2
V gene: TRBV25-1
CDR3 protein: CASTQRGTQYF
CDR3 DNA: TGTGCCAGTACCCAGCGGGGGACGCAGTATTTT

J gene: TRBJ2-3
clone size: few
D gene: -
V gene: TRBV11-2
CDR3 protein: CASSESRPSTDTQYF
CDR3 DNA: TGTGCCAGCAGCGAAAGTCGTCCGAGCACAGATACGCAGTATTTT

J gene: TRBJ2-2
clone size: many
D gene: -
V gene: TRBV7-9
CDR3 protein: CASSPTSSPGELFF
CDR3 DNA: TGTGCCAGCAGCCCCACCTCCAGTCCCGGGGAGCTGTTTTTT

J gene: TRBJ1-2
clone size: few
D gene: -
V gene: TRBV5-1
CDR3 protein: CASSQTGTEYGYTF
CDR3 DNA: TGCGCCAGCAGCCAGACCGGGACGGAATATGGCTACACCTTC

J gene: TRBJ1-6
clone size: few
D gene: -
V gene: TRBV18
CDR3 protein: CASSPRSLNSPLHF
CDR3 DNA: TGTGCCAGCTCACCAAGGAGTTTAAATTCACCCCTCCACTTT

J gene: TRBJ1-4
clone size: -
D gene: -
V gene: TRBV13
CDR3 protein: CASSSGGPGGEKLFF
CDR3 DNA: TGTGCCAGCAGCTCGGGAGGTCCTGGTGGGGAAAAACTGTTTTTT

J gene: TRBJ1-2
clone size: -
D gene: -
V gene: TRBV20-1
CDR3 protein: CSARGQIYGYTF
CDR3 DNA: TGCAGTGCTAGGGGGCAGATCTATGGCTACACCTTC

J gene: TRBJ1-5
clone size: few
D gene: -
V gene: TRBV4-1
CDR3 protein: CASSQTENQPQHF
CDR3 DNA: TGCGCCAGCAGCCAAACGGAAAATCAGCCCCAGCATTTT

J gene: TRBJ2-1
clone size: many
D gene: TRBD2
V gene: TRBV9
CDR3 protein: CASSVYSGGNNEQFF
CDR3 DNA: TGTGCCAGCAGCGTATATAGCGGGGGGAACAATGAGCAGTTCTTC

J gene: TRBJ2-1
clone size: -
D gene: TRBD1
V gene: TRBV12-3/TRBV12-4
CDR3 protein: CASRYSGTGGYEQFF
CDR3 DNA: TGTGCCAGCAGATATTCCGGGACAGGGGGTTATGAGCAGTTCTTC

J gene: TRBJ2-2
clone size: -
D gene: TRBD1
V gene: TRBV14
CDR3 protein: CASSQVRGPSSGELFF
CDR3 DNA: TGTGCCAGCAGCCAAGTCAGGGGGCCCAGTTCCGGGGAGCTGTTTTTT

J gene: TRBJ2-2
clone size: few
D gene: -
V gene: TRBV7-2
CDR3 protein: CASSLYESTGELFF
CDR3 DNA: TGTGCCAGCAGCTTATATGAGAGCACCGGGGAGCTGTTTTTT

J gene: TRBJ1-4
clone size: -
D gene: -
V gene: TRBV7-2
CDR3 protein: CASSSRDSGEKLFF
CDR3 DNA: TGTGCCAGCAGCTCCCGGGATTCTGGGGAAAAACTGTTTTTT

J gene: TRBJ2-5
clone size: -
D gene: -
V gene: TRBV18
CDR3 protein: CASSPEEGFVETQYF
CDR3 DNA: TGTGCCAGCTCACCAGAGGAAGGATTTGTAGAGACCCAGTACTTC

J gene: TRBJ2-3
clone size: -
D gene: -
V gene: TRBV6-2/TRBV6-3
CDR3 protein: CASRSSADTQYF
CDR3 DNA: TGTGCCAGCAGGTCCAGCGCAGATACGCAGTATTTT

J gene: TRBJ1-1
clone size: few
D gene: -
V gene: TRBV29-1
CDR3 protein: CSVGEHTEAFF
CDR3 DNA: TGCAGCGTTGGGGAACACACTGAAGCTTTCTTT

J gene: TRBJ1-1
clone size: few
D gene: -
V gene: TRBV29-1
CDR3 protein: CSAVSAQGPEAFF
CDR3 DNA: TGCAGCGCCGTCAGTGCACAGGGACCTGAAGCTTTCTTT

J gene: TRBJ2-1
clone size: few
D gene: TRBD2
V gene: TRBV10-2
CDR3 protein: CASSVGLAGNEQFF
CDR3 DNA: TGCGCCAGCAGTGTGGGACTAGCAGGCAATGAGCAGTTCTTC

J gene: TRBJ2-1
clone size: many
D gene: -
V gene: TRBV11-2
CDR3 protein: CASSLGPGRFNEQFF
CDR3 DNA: TGTGCCAGCAGCTTAGGACCCGGACGCTTCAATGAGCAGTTCTTC

J gene: TRBJ1-1
clone size: few
D gene: TRBD1
V gene: TRBV10-2
CDR3 protein: CASRGQETNTEAFF
CDR3 DNA: TGCGCCAGCAGGGGACAGGAAACAAACACTGAAGCTTTCTTT

J gene: TRBJ1-6
clone size: few
D gene: -
V gene: TRBV5-1
CDR3 protein: CASSLGVGIGSYNSPLHF
CDR3 DNA: TGCGCCAGCAGCTTGGGAGTCGGAATCGGCTCCTATAATTCACCCCTCCACTTT

J gene: TRBJ2-1
clone size: few
D gene: -
V gene: TRBV27
CDR3 protein: CASSFQLRDEQFF
CDR3 DNA: TGTGCCAGCAGTTTCCAGCTGCGGGATGAGCAGTTCTTC

J gene: TRBJ1-1
clone size: many
D gene: -
V gene: TRBV7-9
CDR3 protein: CASSPRSGTEAFF
CDR3 DNA: TGTGCCAGCAGCCCCCGTTCGGGCACTGAAGCTTTCTTT

J gene: TRBJ2-1
clone size: few
D gene: TRBD2
V gene: TRBV2
CDR3 protein: CASKQERGLSNEQFF
CDR3 DNA: TGTGCCAGCAAACAAGAGCGGGGCCTTTCCAATGAGCAGTTCTTC

J gene: TRBJ1-1
clone size: many
D gene: -
V gene: TRBV4-3
CDR3 protein: CASSQDKRTEAFF
CDR3 DNA: TGCGCCAGCAGCCAAGATAAGCGCACTGAAGCTTTCTTT

J gene: TRBJ2-7
clone size: -
D gene: -
V gene: TRBV20-1
CDR3 protein: CSARVRGGSYEQYF
CDR3 DNA: TGCAGTGCTAGAGTCAGGGGGGGCTCCTACGAGCAGTACTTC

J gene: TRBJ1-1
clone size: few
D gene: TRBD1
V gene: TRBV7-2
CDR3 protein: CASSFRGRFTEAFF
CDR3 DNA: TGTGCCAGCAGCTTCAGGGGGCGATTCACTGAAGCTTTCTTT

J gene: TRBJ2-2
clone size: few
D gene: TRBD2
V gene: TRBV5-5
CDR3 protein: CASSHPGGAGTGELFF
CDR3 DNA: TGTGCCAGCAGCCACCCGGGGGGGGCAGGTACCGGGGAGCTGTTTTTT

J gene: TRBJ1-5
clone size: few
D gene: -
V gene: TRBV11-2
CDR3 protein: CASSLGGSRGEPQHF
CDR3 DNA: TGTGCCAGCAGCTTAGGTGGAAGCAGGGGTGAGCCCCAGCATTTT

J gene: TRBJ2-2
clone size: many
D gene: -
V gene: TRBV5-1
CDR3 protein: CASRSGNTGELFF
CDR3 DNA: TGCGCCAGCAGGTCAGGGAACACCGGGGAGCTGTTTTTT

J gene: TRBJ1-1
clone size: few
D gene: TRBD1
V gene: TRBV15
CDR3 protein: CATSRLGQVVPEAFF
CDR3 DNA: TGTGCCACCAGCAGGCTGGGACAGGTGGTCCCTGAAGCTTTCTTT